The source of this TCR beta chain is a study of T cell responses to AZD1222 COVID-19 vaccine. Using immunoSEQ multiplex PCR, the repertoire was profiled, and TCRdb retains in-frame clones only, with some absent. This table has 90,000 to 120,000 clones, about 90% appearing once. Study conclusions and caveats: Unmutated variant regions reportedly attract nearly half of all spike-specific TCRs. Every sample of the repertoires postdated the peak T cell response.

Worth noting for this clone: The antigen remains undetermined.

Trimming took 2 bases from V and 5 from J; bases not matched to a gene: 5. Germline V CDR1 and CDR2: SGDLS, YYNGEE. The CDR3 runs to 15 residues. The TCR originated in an adult in good health. The specimen comprised peripheral blood, sampled on day 0 of AZD1222 vaccination. The J gene is TRBJ1-4, the V gene TRBV9, with TRBD1 matching 8 bases. CDR3 residues: CASSVGTGRNEKLFF. CDR3 sequence (DNA): TGTGCCAGCAGCGTGGGGACAGGACGAAATGAAAAACTGTTTTTT.